The T cell receptor beta chain described here comes from a study of cytomegalovirus exposure and HLA in healthy donors. Background on the study: Researchers previously reported finding some 110 million unique TCR beta sequences from 150 million to 200 million T cells. Study outcomes and limitations: In an earlier analysis, productive rearrangement rates for most beta V segments clustered near 90% or 30%. There were several of the most significant clusters that appeared linked to common viral pathogens in a later analysis.

Use of 60 Vbeta and 13 Jbeta primers characterized the PCR. Data came from immunoSEQ multiplex PCR; TCRdb stores just in-frame clones and leaves some out. This table has some 110,000 clones, roughly 74% appearing once. Trimming cost V 0 bases and J 1 base, with 8 bases left between them. The germline CDR1 and CDR2 sequences are LGHNA and YNFKEQ. The CDR3 covers 15 residues. Donors consisted of healthy bone marrow donors. This clone has a handful of counts. The antigen remains unidentified. The sequence came from a woman between 50 and 59 years old in good health and CMV-seropositive. The sequenced sample was PBMCs. The J gene is TRBJ2-3, the V gene TRBV4-2; TRBD2 is a possible D gene (5 bases). The CDR3 sequence is CASSQDTSGTDTQYF. The DNA of the CDR3 is TGTGCCAGCAGCCAAGATACTAGTGGCACAGATACGCAGTATTTT.